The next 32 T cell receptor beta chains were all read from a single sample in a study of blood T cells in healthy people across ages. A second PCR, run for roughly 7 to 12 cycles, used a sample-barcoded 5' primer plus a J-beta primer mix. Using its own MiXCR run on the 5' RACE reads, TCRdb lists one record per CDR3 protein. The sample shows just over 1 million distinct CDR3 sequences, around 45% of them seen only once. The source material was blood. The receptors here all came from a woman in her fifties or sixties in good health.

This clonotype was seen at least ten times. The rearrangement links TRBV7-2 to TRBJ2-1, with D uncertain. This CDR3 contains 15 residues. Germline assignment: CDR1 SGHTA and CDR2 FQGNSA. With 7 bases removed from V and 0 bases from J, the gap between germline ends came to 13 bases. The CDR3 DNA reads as TGTGCCAGCAACGGACCCCGGAGCTCCTACAATGAGCAGTTCTTC. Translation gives CASNGPRSSYNEQFF.

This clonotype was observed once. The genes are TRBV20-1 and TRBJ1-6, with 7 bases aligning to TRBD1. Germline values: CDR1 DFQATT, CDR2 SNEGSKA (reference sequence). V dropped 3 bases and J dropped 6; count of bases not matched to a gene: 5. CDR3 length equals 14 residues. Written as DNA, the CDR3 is TGCAGTGCTAGTAACAGGGGCGTTAATTCACCCCTCCACTTT. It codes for CSASNRGVNSPLHF.

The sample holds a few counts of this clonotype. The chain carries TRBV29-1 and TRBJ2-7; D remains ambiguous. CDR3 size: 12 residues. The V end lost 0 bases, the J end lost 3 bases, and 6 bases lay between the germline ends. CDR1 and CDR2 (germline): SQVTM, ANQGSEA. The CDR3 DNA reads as TGCAGCGTTGAAGACATGGTCTACGAGCAGTACTTC. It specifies CSVEDMVYEQYF.

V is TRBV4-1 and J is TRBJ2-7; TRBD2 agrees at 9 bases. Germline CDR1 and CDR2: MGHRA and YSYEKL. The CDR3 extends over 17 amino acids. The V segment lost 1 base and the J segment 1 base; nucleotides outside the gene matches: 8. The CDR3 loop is CASSQVGSGSASYEQYF. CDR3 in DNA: TGCGCCAGCAGCCAAGTGGGTAGCGGGAGCGCGTCCTACGAGCAGTACTTC.

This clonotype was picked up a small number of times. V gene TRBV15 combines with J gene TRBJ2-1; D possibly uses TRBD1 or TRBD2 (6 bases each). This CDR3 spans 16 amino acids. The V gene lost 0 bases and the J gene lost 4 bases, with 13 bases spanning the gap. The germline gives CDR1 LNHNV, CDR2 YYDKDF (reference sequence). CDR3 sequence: CATSRDLAGTYNEQFF. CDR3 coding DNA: TGTGCCACCAGCAGAGATCTTGCGGGGACATACAATGAGCAGTTCTTC. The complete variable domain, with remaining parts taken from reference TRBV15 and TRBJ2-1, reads DAMVIQNPRYQVTQFGKPVTLSCSQTLNHNVMYWYQQKSSQAPKLLFHYYDKDFNNEADTPDNFQSRRPNTSFCFLDIRSPGLGDTAMYLCATSRDLAGTYNEQFFGPGTRLTVL.

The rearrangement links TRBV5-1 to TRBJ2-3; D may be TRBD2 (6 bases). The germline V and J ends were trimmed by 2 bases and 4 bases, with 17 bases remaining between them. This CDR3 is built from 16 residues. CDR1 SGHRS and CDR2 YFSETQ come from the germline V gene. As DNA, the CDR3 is TGCGCCAGCAGCTTTAGCACTAGCTACAGCCCAGATACGCAGTATTTT. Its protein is CASSFSTSYSPDTQYF. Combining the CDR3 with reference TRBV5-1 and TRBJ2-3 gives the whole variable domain KAGVTQTPRYLIKTRGQQVTLSCSPISGHRSVSWYQQTPGQGLQFLFEYFSETQRNKGNFPGRFSGRQFSNSRSEMNVSTLELGDSALYLCASSFSTSYSPDTQYFGPGTRLTVL.

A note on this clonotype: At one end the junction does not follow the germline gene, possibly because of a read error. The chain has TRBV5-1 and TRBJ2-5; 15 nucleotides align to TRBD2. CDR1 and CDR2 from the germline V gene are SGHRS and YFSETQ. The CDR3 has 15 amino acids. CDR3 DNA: TGCGCCCGCAGCACCGGGACTAGCGGGAGGGAGACCCAGTACTTC. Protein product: CARSTGTSGRETQYF.

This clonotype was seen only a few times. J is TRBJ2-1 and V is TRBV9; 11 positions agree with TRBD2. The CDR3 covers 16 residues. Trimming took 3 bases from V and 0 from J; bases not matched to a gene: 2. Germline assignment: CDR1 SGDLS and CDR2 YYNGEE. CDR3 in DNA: TGTGCCAGCAGCGCTACTAGCGGGGGCTCCTACAATGAGCAGTTCTTC. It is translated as CASSATSGGSYNEQFF.

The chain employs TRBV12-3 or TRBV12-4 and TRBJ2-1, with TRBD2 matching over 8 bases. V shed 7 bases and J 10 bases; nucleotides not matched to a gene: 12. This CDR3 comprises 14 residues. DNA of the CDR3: TGTGCCAGCACCTTGGTTGAGCGGGAGTTAGAGCAGTTCTTC. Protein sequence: CASTLVERELEQFF.

CDR3 sequence reads: CASSVEGSGPYEQYF. As DNA, the CDR3 is TGTGCCAGCAGCGTAGAAGGTTCAGGGCCCTACGAGCAGTACTTC. This chain connects TRBV9 to TRBJ2-7, with D possibly TRBD1 on 5 matching bases. The V and J ends lost 0 bases and 2 bases respectively, with 12 bases between them. Germline CDR1 is SGDLS and CDR2 is YYNGEE. CDR3 length: 15 amino acids. Full variable domain (outside the CDR3, taken from reference TRBV9 and TRBJ2-7): DSGVTQTPKHLITATGQRVTLRCSPRSGDLSVYWYQQSLDQGLQFLIQYYNGEERAKGNILERFSAQQFPDLHSELNLSSLELGDSALYFCASSVEGSGPYEQYFGPGTRLTVT.

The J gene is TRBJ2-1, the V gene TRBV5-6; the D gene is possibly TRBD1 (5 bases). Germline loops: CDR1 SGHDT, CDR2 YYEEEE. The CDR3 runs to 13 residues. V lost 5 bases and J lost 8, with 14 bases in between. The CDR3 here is CASSADKNDEQFF. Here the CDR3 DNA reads TGTGCCAGCAGTGCGGACAAGAACGATGAGCAGTTCTTC.

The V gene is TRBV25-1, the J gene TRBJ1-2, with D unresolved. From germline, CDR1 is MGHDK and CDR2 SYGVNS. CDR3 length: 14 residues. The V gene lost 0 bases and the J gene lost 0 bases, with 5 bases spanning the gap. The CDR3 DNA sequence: TGTGCCAGCAGTGAATATAGGGCTAACTATGGCTACACCTTC. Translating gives CASSEYRANYGYTF.

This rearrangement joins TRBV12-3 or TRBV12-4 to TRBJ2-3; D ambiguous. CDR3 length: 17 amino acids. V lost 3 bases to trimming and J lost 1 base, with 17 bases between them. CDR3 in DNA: TGTGCCAGCAGTTTCCCCACGGGCGTGGGTCGCACAGATACGCAGTATTTT. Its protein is CASSFPTGVGRTDTQYF.

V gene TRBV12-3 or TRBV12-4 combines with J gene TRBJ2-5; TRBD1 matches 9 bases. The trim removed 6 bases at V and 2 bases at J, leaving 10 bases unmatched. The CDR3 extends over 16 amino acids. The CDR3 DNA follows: TGTGCCAGCAGCATTGGACAGGGGATCCAACAAGAGACCCAGTACTTC. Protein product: CASSIGQGIQQETQYF.

The CDR3 spells CASSHEREGTDTQYF. The CDR3 coding sequence is TGTGCCAGCAGCCATGAGCGGGAGGGAACAGATACGCAGTATTTT. V is TRBV3-1 and J is TRBJ2-3; 10 bases fit TRBD2. The CDR3 loop spans 15 amino acids. CDR1 LGHDT and CDR2 YNNKEL come from the germline V gene (reference sequence). The J segment lost 3 bases and the V segment lost 3 bases, leaving 3 bases of the junction unmatched.

The CDR3 DNA reads TGCAGCGGCTGGGACGGGACTAACTATGGCTACACCTTC. It codes for CSGWDGTNYGYTF. The rearrangement uses TRBV29-1 and TRBJ1-2, with D possibly being TRBD1 (5 bases). Trimming pared 7 bases from V and 0 bases from J, leaving 12 bases between. There are 13 residues in the CDR3. Per germline, CDR1 SQVTM and CDR2 ANQGSEA.

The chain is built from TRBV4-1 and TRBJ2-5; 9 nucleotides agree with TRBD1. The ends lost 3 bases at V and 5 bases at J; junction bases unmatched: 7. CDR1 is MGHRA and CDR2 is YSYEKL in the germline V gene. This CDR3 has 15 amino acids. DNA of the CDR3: TGCGCCAGCAGCCATAGAACAGGGGGCAGGGAGACCCAGTACTTC. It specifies CASSHRTGGRETQYF.

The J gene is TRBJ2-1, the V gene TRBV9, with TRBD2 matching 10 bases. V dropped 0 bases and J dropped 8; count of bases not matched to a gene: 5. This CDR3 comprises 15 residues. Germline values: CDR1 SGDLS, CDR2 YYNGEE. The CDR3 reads CASSVGSGRGHEQFF. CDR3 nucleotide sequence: TGTGCCAGCAGCGTAGGCAGCGGGAGGGGTCATGAGCAGTTCTTC.

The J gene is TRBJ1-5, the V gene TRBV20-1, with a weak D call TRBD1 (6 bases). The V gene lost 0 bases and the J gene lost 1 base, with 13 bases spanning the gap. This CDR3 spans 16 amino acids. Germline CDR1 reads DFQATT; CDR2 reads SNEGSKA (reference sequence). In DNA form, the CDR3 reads TGCAGTGCTAGAGATCTTACAGGGCTGAGCAATCAGCCCCAGCATTTT. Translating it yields CSARDLTGLSNQPQHF.

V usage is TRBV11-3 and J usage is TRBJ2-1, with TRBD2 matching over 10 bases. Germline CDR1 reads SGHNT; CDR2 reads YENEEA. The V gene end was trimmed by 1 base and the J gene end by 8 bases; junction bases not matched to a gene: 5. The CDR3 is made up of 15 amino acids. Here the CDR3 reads CASSLAPGTSDEQFF. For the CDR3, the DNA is TGTGCCAGCAGCTTAGCCCCCGGGACTAGCGATGAGCAGTTCTTC.

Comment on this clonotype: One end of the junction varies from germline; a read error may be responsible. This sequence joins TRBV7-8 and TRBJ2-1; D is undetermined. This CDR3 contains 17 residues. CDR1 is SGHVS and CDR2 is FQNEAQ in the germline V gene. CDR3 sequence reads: CASSPTFASGSYDEQFF. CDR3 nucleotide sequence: TGTGCCAGCAGCCCTACCTTTGCCTCAGGTTCCTACGATGAGCAGTTCTTC.

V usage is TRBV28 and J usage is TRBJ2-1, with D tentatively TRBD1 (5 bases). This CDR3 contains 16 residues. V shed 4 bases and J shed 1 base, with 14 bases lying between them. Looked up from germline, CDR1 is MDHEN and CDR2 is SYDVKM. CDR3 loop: CASSSPQTVSYNEQFF. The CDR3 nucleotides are TGTGCCAGCAGTTCGCCTCAGACAGTGTCCTACAATGAGCAGTTCTTC.

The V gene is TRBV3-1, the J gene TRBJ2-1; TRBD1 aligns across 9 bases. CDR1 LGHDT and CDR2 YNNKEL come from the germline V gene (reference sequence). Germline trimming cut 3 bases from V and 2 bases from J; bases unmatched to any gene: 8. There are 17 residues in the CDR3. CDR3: CASSHATGGKAYNEQFF. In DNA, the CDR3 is TGTGCCAGCAGCCACGCCACAGGGGGCAAAGCCTACAATGAGCAGTTCTTC.

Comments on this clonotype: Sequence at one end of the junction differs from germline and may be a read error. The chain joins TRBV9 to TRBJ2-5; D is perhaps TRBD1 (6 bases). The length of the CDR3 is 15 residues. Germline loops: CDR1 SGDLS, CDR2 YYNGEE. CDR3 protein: CASSAMGQTQGTQYF. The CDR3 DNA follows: TGTGCCAGCAGCGCCATGGGACAAACCCAAGGGACCCAGTACTTC.

CDR3 coding DNA: TGTGCCAGCAGCTTGCTAGCGGGAGGGATCTCTCAAGAGACCCAGTACTTC. It translates to CASSLLAGGISQETQYF. The chain uses TRBV5-4 and TRBJ2-5; TRBD2 matches 12 bases. Looked up from germline, CDR1 is SGHNT and CDR2 is YYREEE (reference sequence). V lost 1 base and J lost 2; bases outside the gene matches: 6. The CDR3 contains 17 residues. The variable domain in full, with the rest retrieved from reference TRBV5-4 and TRBJ2-5, is ETGVTQSPTHLIKTRGQQVTLRCSSQSGHNTVSWYQQALGQGPQFIFQYYREEENGRGNFPPRFSGLQFPNYSSELNVNALELDDSALYLCASSLLAGGISQETQYFGPGTRLLVL.

The CDR3 region has the DNA TGTGCCAGCACCCCTTGGGGAGCCAAAAACATTCAGTACTTC. It is translated as CASTPWGAKNIQYF. J is TRBJ2-4 and V is TRBV7-2; D remains unclear. Germline CDR1 SGHTA, CDR2 FQGNSA. The CDR3 runs 14 residues. V lost 7 bases and J 0 bases, leaving 10 bases between the germline ends.

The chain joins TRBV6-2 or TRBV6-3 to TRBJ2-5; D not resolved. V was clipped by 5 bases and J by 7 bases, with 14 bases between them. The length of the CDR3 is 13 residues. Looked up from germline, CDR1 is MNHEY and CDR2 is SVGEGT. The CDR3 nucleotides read TGTGCCAGCAGTACGATCGGAGTGGGGACCCAGTACTTC. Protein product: CASSTIGVGTQYF.

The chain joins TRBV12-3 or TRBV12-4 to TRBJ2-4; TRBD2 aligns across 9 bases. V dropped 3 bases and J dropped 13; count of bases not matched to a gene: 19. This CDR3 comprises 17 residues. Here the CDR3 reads CASSFLPGLADYNEQYF. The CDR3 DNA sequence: TGTGCCAGCAGTTTTCTTCCGGGACTAGCAGATTACAATGAGCAGTACTTC.

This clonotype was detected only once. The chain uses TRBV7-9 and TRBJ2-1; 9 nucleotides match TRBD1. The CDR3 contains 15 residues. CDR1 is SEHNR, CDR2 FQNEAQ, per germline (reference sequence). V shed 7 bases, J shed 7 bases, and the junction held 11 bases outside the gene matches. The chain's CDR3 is CASTLRTGGTNEQFF. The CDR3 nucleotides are TGTGCCAGCACCCTACGTACAGGGGGCACGAATGAGCAGTTCTTC.

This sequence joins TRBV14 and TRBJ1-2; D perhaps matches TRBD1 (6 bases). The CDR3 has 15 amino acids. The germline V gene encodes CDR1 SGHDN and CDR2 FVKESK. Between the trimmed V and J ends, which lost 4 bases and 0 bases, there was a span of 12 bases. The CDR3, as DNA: TGTGCCAGCAGCCCAATGGACAGAACTAACTATGGCTACACCTTC. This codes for CASSPMDRTNYGYTF. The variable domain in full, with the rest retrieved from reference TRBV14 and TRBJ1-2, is EAGVTQFPSHSVIEKGQTVTLRCDPISGHDNLYWYRRVMGKEIKFLLHFVKESKQDESGMPNNRFLAERTGGTYSTLKVQPAELEDSGVYFCASSPMDRTNYGYTFGSGTRLTVV.

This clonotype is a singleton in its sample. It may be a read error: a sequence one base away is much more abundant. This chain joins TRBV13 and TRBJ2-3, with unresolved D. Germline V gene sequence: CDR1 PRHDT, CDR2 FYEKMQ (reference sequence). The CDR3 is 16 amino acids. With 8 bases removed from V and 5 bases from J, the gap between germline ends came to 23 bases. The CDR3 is CASGRHGDPKGDTQYF. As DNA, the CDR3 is TGTGCCAGCGGCCGTCATGGAGACCCGAAGGGAGATACGCAGTATTTT.

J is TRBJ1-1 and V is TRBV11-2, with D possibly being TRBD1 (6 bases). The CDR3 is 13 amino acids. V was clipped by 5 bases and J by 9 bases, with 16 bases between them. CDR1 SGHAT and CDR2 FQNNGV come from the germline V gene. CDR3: CASSRRTGTQAFF. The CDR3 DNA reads TGTGCCAGCAGCCGAAGAACCGGGACACAAGCTTTCTTT. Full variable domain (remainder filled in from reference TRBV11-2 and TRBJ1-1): EAGVAQSPRYKIIEKRQSVAFWCNPISGHATLYWYQQILGQGPKLLIQFQNNGVVDDSQLPKDRFSAERLKGVDSTLKIQPAKLEDSAVYLCASSRRTGTQAFFGQGTRLTVV.